This T cell receptor (beta chain) was retrieved from a study of T cells in women clearing cervical HPV infection. Germline V gene lookup returns CDR1 MNHEY and CDR2 SVGEGT. The junction had 6 bases not matched to a gene; V was cut back by 5 bases and J by 3 bases. This CDR3 is built from 14 residues. Libraries were prepared by immunoSEQ multiplex PCR; TCRdb keeps only in-frame clonotypes and omits some of them. Seen in this sample are 30,000 to 45,000 clones; the ten most common clones hold just under 6.5%. Concerning this clone: With the read ending 3 residues before the CDR3 end, the germline J gene is used to fill in that end.

The sequenced sample was blood buffy coat. This clonotype was obtained from a woman between 18 and 69 years old with a cervical HPV16 infection that either progressed to CIN3+ or cleared (not recorded which). J is TRBJ2-7 and V is TRBV6-2 or TRBV6-3; 8 nucleotides agree with TRBD1. CDR3 bases read: TGTGCCAGCAGTCCGGACAGGGTAAACTACGAG. The encoded protein is CASSPDRVNYE. From start to end, the CDR3 is CASSPDRVNYEQYF.